This T cell receptor beta chain came from a study of cytomegalovirus exposure and HLA in healthy donors. CDR3 length: 16 residues. The V end was cut by 5 bases, the J end by 1 base, with 15 bases between. CDR1 is SGHTA and CDR2 is FQGTGA in the germline V gene. About this clone itself: The sample contains more than one DNA sequence encoding this CDR3.

It was with 60 Vbeta and 13 Jbeta primers that the PCR ran. Sequencing was performed with immunoSEQ multiplex PCR; in TCRdb, only in-frame clones are kept and a portion is missing. This sample carries 85,000 to 90,000 clones, with over 15% going to the ten biggest clones. Sequencing was performed on PBMCs. The receptor's source is a man aged 45 to 65 in good health and CMV-seropositive. The chain recombines TRBV7-3 with TRBJ1-3, with D perhaps matching TRBD1 (5 bases). In nucleotides, the CDR3 is TGTGCCAGCAGCCCTGGAGGGAGGGGATCTGGAAACACCATATATTTT. Amino acids: CASSPGGRGSGNTIYF.